The next 19 T cell receptor beta chains were all read from a single sample in a study of CD8 T cells in Susac syndrome. With random hexamers, about 0.45 to 1 ug RNA was reverse transcribed. TCRdb used MiXCR to reprocess the immunoSEQ multiplex PCR reads, holding one entry per CDR3 protein. The sample contains around 81,000 distinct CDR3 sequences, over 85% of which appear only once. The sequencing sample was made of CD8+ T cells from PBMCs. Every receptor here comes from a human donor with Susac syndrome.

This chain joins TRBV4-3 and TRBJ1-3, with a weak D call TRBD1 (5 bases). The CDR3 runs 18 residues. Per germline, CDR1 LGHNA and CDR2 YSLEER. The V gene lost 0 bases and the J gene lost 1 base, with 16 bases spanning the gap. In DNA, the CDR3 is TGCGCCAGCAGCCAAGACGGGGCCGAGAAACTATCTGGAAACACCATATATTTT. Protein: CASSQDGAEKLSGNTIYF.

The chain links TRBV27 to TRBJ2-7; D not resolved. With 3 bases removed from V and 2 bases from J, the gap between germline ends came to 8 bases. Per germline, CDR1 MNHEY and CDR2 SMNVEV (reference sequence). The CDR3 is 13 amino acids. The CDR3 nucleotides read TGTGCCAGCAGTTTGGGCGTGGCCTACGAGCAGTACTTC. Residues: CASSLGVAYEQYF.

The chain recombines TRBV28 with TRBJ2-1; D not resolved. The germline CDR1 and CDR2 sequences are MDHEN and SYDVKM. CDR3 length equals 15 residues. V lost 3 bases and J lost 0, with 9 bases in between. In DNA form, the CDR3 reads TGTGCCAGCAGTTTTGACTTAAGCTCCTACAATGAGCAGTTCTTC. It specifies CASSFDLSSYNEQFF.

The chain employs TRBV28 and TRBJ2-2; possibly TRBD2 for D (6 bases). With 6 bases removed from V and 3 bases from J, the gap between germline ends came to 17 bases. Germline values: CDR1 MDHEN, CDR2 SYDVKM. The CDR3 contains 16 residues. CDR3 DNA: TGTGCCAGCAGCTATCGTAGCGCGGGGTACACCGGGGAGCTGTTTTTT. Encoded protein: CASSYRSAGYTGELFF.

V usage is TRBV15 and J usage is TRBJ2-1; 7 positions match TRBD2. Germline V gene sequence: CDR1 LNHNV, CDR2 YYDKDF (reference sequence). Trimming cost V 7 bases and J 0 bases; bases outside gene matches: 6. The CDR3 is 15 residues long. CDR3 nucleotide sequence: TGTGCCACCATCGACGGGGAGGGCTCCTACAATGAGCAGTTCTTC. It translates to CATIDGEGSYNEQFF.

This chain connects TRBV12-3 or TRBV12-4 to TRBJ2-1, with D perhaps given as TRBD1 or TRBD2 (5 bases each). This CDR3 contains 12 residues. The ends were cut back, 8 bases at V and 1 base at J, with 6 bases in the middle. The CDR3: CASGGSYNEQFF. CDR3 nucleotide sequence: TGTGCCAGCGGGGGATCCTACAATGAGCAGTTCTTC.

The genes are TRBV11-1 and TRBJ2-5, with 9 bases lining up with TRBD2. The V gene end was trimmed by 6 bases and the J gene end by 9 bases; junction bases not matched to a gene: 20. The CDR3 runs to 17 residues. CDR1 and CDR2 from the germline V gene are SGHAT and FQDESV (reference sequence). The CDR3 reads CASSRGSGGSEFVPQYF. DNA of the CDR3: TGTGCCAGCAGTCGAGGCAGCGGGGGGTCCGAGTTCGTTCCCCAGTACTTC.

This clonotype was detected a few times. The chain has TRBV7-2 and TRBJ2-5; the D gene is possibly TRBD2 (5 bases). Per the germline V gene, CDR1 is SGHTA and CDR2 is FQGNSA. Trimming cost V 4 bases and J 2 bases, with 14 bases left between them. The CDR3 has 15 residues. CDR3 protein: CASSSRLRGQETQYF. The CDR3 DNA sequence: TGTGCCAGCAGCTCCCGGCTCCGGGGTCAAGAGACCCAGTACTTC.

The chain links TRBV18 to TRBJ1-5, with a weak D call TRBD1 (5 bases). The CDR3 loop spans 15 amino acids. V lost 6 bases and J 5 bases, leaving 17 bases between the germline ends. Germline V CDR1 and CDR2: KGHSH, LQKENI. CDR3 sequence (DNA): TGTGCCAGCTCGCTATCTCGGGGGAGTGATCAGCCCCAGCATTTT. Amino acid sequence: CASSLSRGSDQPQHF.

The V and J genes are TRBV27 and TRBJ2-1; 9 bases align to TRBD1. The CDR3 runs 18 residues. Germline V gene lookup returns CDR1 MNHEY and CDR2 SMNVEV (reference sequence). The trim removed 3 bases at V and 6 bases at J, leaving 15 bases unmatched. The CDR3 loop is CASSFWGTGSVAGNEQFF. The CDR3 DNA follows: TGTGCCAGCAGTTTCTGGGGGACAGGGTCGGTGGCGGGCAATGAGCAGTTCTTC.

The gene calls are TRBV30 and TRBJ1-1, with a tentative D call TRBD1 (5 bases). Trimming removed 8 bases from V and 7 bases from J, with 17 bases in between. Germline V gene lookup returns CDR1 GTSNPN and CDR2 SVGIG (reference sequence). The CDR3 is 12 residues long. DNA for the CDR3: TGTGCCGGATGGGCGGGGCAGCGTGAAGCTTTCTTT. The encoded protein is CAGWAGQREAFF.

The table lists this clonotype with a count of one. V gene TRBV20-1 combines with J gene TRBJ1-5; D is unresolved. This CDR3 comprises 13 residues. In germline, CDR1 is DFQATT, CDR2 SNEGSKA (reference sequence). V gave up 6 bases and J gave up 1 base, with 10 bases separating them. CDR3: CSAAGLSNQPQHF. The CDR3 DNA follows: TGCAGTGCAGCTGGACTCAGCAATCAGCCCCAGCATTTT.

This clonotype has only one observation. This rearrangement joins TRBV7-6 to TRBJ2-1, with a weak D call TRBD2 (5 bases). From germline, CDR1 is SGHVS and CDR2 FNYEAQ. This CDR3 contains 16 residues. Trimming stripped 1 base from V and 7 bases from J, with 17 bases between. Here the CDR3 DNA reads TGTGCCAGCAGCTTAGGGACTTCGATATCGGGGAATGAGCAGTTCTTC. It yields the protein CASSLGTSISGNEQFF. The full variable domain, rest sourced from reference TRBV7-6 and TRBJ2-1, is GAGVSQSPRYKVTKRGQDVALRCDPISGHVSLYWYRQALGQGPEFLTYFNYEAQQDKSGLPNDRFSAERPEGSISTLTIQRTEQRDSAMYRCASSLGTSISGNEQFFGPGTRLTVL.

A single count supports this clonotype. This chain links TRBV4-3 with TRBJ1-5; the D is unclear. Trimming left V 4 bases short and J 5 bases short, with 15 bases between. CDR1 LGHNA and CDR2 YSLEER come from the germline V gene. The CDR3 has 15 amino acids. CDR3 sequence (DNA): TGCGCCAGCAGCCGCACACGGGATTCCTATCAGCCCCAGCATTTT. Amino acids: CASSRTRDSYQPQHF.

This sequence joins TRBV7-9 and TRBJ2-4; D gene ambiguous. CDR3 length: 16 residues. V was shortened by 6 bases and J by 5 bases, with 20 bases between the two germline ends. The germline V gene has CDR1 SEHNR and CDR2 FQNEAQ (reference sequence). This CDR3 is CASRPDPALGENIQYF. The CDR3 bases are TGTGCCAGCAGACCAGACCCGGCTCTCGGAGAAAACATTCAGTACTTC.

CDR3 amino acids: CASSGELAGLPSSYNEQFF. The DNA of the CDR3 is TGTGCCAGCAGTGGGGAATTAGCGGGACTTCCGAGCTCCTACAATGAGCAGTTCTTC. The rearrangement links TRBV2 to TRBJ2-1; 8 bases line up with TRBD2. CDR1 and CDR2 from the germline V gene are SNHLY and FYNNEI. The CDR3 has 19 amino acids. V lost 4 bases, J lost 0 bases, and 14 bases stayed unmatched.

This rearrangement joins TRBV3-1 to TRBJ2-3; 14 bases align to TRBD2. This CDR3 spans 20 amino acids. Germline-derived CDR1 and CDR2 are LGHDT and YNNKEL (reference sequence). V gave up 1 base and J gave up 1 base; unmatched junction bases: 10. CDR3 nucleotides: TGTGCCAGCAGCCAAGTACCGGGACTAGCGGGAGTTGGCGGCACAGATACGCAGTATTTT. It encodes CASSQVPGLAGVGGTDTQYF.

This sequence joins TRBV28 and TRBJ1-5; D might be TRBD1 (5 bases). V dropped 5 bases and J dropped 0 bases, with 8 bases sitting between them. The CDR3 runs to 14 residues. CDR1 is MDHEN, CDR2 SYDVKM, per germline. CDR3 in DNA: TGTGCCAGCAGTCCCGACAGTAGCAATCAGCCCCAGCATTTT. The encoded protein is CASSPDSSNQPQHF.

The chain employs TRBV7-9 and TRBJ2-7; 9 bases map to TRBD2. The CDR3 extends over 15 amino acids. The V gene end was trimmed by 1 base and the J gene end by 5 bases; junction bases not matched to a gene: 6. The germline gives CDR1 SEHNR, CDR2 FQNEAQ (reference sequence). The CDR3 DNA reads as TGTGCCAGCAGCTTAGTCCTAGCGGGAAGGGACGAGCAGTACTTC. As protein: CASSLVLAGRDEQYF.